This entry features one T cell receptor beta chain sequence. A few counts support this clonotype. What antigen it recognizes has not been identified. No per-base quality is available; no much larger clone lies one base away. The data were taken from a study of T cell repertoires in cytomegalovirus infection (dated by TCRdb to about 2019). Regarding the research as a whole: Peptide stimulations targeted recently identified HLA-C-restricted CMV epitopes, whose presentation resists viral immunomodulation, together with well-studied HLA-B-restricted epitopes. The HLA type of each donor mattered for the analysis, because public TCR beta signatures pointed to carriage of CMV infection along with the matching HLA type.

TCRdb lists the instrument as Illumina HiSeq 1500. TCRdb cleaned the public reads at Q25 with fastp, built clones with MiXCR and kept in-frame beta chains. CDR3 protein sequences are deduplicated, and each keeps its most common genes and DNA. This sample comprises around 340,000 distinct CDR3 sequences, about 29% of them detected only once. 20% of the sample goes to the ten largest clones. In light of the paper, this sample's treatment or condition label describes: in vitro stimulation with specific CMV peptide epitopes to enrich CMV-specific T cells. Beyond this particular receptor, the publication reports: Carriers of CMV infection plus the relevant HLA type were discriminated by the cumulative frequency of public TCR beta family members in the study cohort and in an independent approximately 350-donor cohort. In the ex vivo response, HLA-C-restricted CMV-specific TCR beta clonotypes were dominant, and in two of eight donors the single most frequent clonotype came from this HLA-C-restricted group.

V and J lose 8 bases and 0 bases, and a span of 13 bases separates them. From its cysteine to its phenylalanine, the CDR3 spans 14 amino acids. Only the CDR3 portion is preserved as DNA: 42 bases, with reading frame beginning at the first base. Based on the germline V gene, the CDR1 and CDR2 sequences are SGHRS and YFSETQ. The specimen was cultured PBMCs, collected from culture after CMV antigen stimulation. Recombination joined TRBV5-1 with TRBJ2-3; the D gene is perhaps TRBD1 or TRBD2, as each covers 5 bases. This sequence was found in a human donor in good health (CMV status not recorded). Some clones in this sample may be carry-over from other donors' samples. The sequence in DNA is TGCGCCAGTTCGGGGCCATCTAGCACAGATACGCAGTATTTT. Translated, it reads CASSGPSSTDTQYF. The full variable domain, completed from the reference TRBV5-1 and TRBJ2-3 proteins outside the CDR3, reads KAGVTQTPRYLIKTRGQQVTLSCSPISGHRSVSWYQQTPGQGLQFLFEYFSETQRNKGNFPGRFSGRQFSNSRSEMNVSTLELGDSALYLCASSGPSSTDTQYFGPGTRLTVL.